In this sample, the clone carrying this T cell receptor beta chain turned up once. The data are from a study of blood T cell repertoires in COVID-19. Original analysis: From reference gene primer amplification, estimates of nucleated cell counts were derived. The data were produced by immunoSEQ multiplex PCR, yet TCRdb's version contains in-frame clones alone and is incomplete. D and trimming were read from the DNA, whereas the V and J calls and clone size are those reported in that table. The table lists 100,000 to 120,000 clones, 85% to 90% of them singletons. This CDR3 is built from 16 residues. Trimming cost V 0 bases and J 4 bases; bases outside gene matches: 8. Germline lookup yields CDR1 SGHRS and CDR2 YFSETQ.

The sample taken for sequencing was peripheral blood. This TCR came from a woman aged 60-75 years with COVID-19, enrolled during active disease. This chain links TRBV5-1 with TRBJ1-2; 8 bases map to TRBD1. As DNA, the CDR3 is TGCGCCAGCAGCTTGGGGACCCTCACAGGGGGCTATGGCTACACCTTC. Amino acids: CASSLGTLTGGYGYTF.